This T cell receptor beta chain was observed in a study of blood T cell repertoires in COVID-19. Authors' methods: Estimated nucleated cell counts came from reference gene primer amplification. Assay: immunoSEQ multiplex PCR; the TCRdb copy retains only in-frame clones and omits some. The V and J calls and clone size are taken from that table; D and trimming were inferred from the DNA. Seen here are 150,000 to 200,000 clones, approximately 86% observed once, and the top ten hold around 8.2%. This clone was picked up one time. With V trimmed by 5 bases and J by 7 bases, 10 bases remained unmatched. CDR1 is SGHAT and CDR2 is FQNNGV in the germline V gene. The CDR3 runs 15 residues.

The TCR comes from a man aged 55 to 70 with acute or convalescent COVID-19. V and J are TRBV11-2 and TRBJ1-5; 8 positions agree with TRBD1. Sequencing was performed on peripheral blood. Written as DNA, the CDR3 is TGTGCCAGCAGCAGGACAGGGACTGATGGGCAGCCCCAGCATTTT. Protein: CASSRTGTDGQPQHF.